The next 4 T cell receptor beta chains were all read from a single sample in a study of shared clonotypes between healthy human individuals (dated by TCRdb to 2018 to 2021). Library creation used the immunoSEQ multiplex PCR assay. The table was pulled from immuneACCESS by TCRdb, which kept in-frame rearrangements only. Such tables lose some clones; where checked, under half of the loss comes from unresolved V genes, and the rest has no known cause. This sample holds fewer than 3 million clones; less than 95% were observed only once. The ten largest clones take up 0.37% of the sample. The sample taken for sequencing was naive CD4+ T cells from PBMCs. The sample's cell subset or site, from its label and the paper: CD45RA+ positively selected. These receptors originate from a man aged 18 to 30 in good health. Some clones in this sample may be carry-over from other donors' samples.

V is TRBV7-9 and J is TRBJ1-1; D remains ambiguous. The length of the CDR3 is 15 residues. Germline CDR1 and CDR2: SEHNR and FQNEAQ (reference sequence). Trimming left V 2 bases short and J 2 bases short, with 12 bases between. The CDR3 here is CASSLSLALNTEAFF. CDR3 bases: TGTGCCAGCAGCTTATCTCTGGCGCTCAACACTGAAGCTTTCTTT.

V is TRBV5-1 and J is TRBJ2-5; 8 bases are shared with TRBD1. The J call is in doubt because the DNA end fits TRBJ2-7 better. CDR1 is SGHRS, CDR2 YFSETQ, per germline. The CDR3 length is 13 residues. CDR3 nucleotide sequence: TGCGCCAGCAGCGCACAGGGGGACTACGAGCAGTACTTC. Translation: CASSAQGDYEQYF.

The V and J genes are TRBV28 and TRBJ2-6; TRBD2 might be the D (6 bases). V gave up 4 bases and J gave up 0 bases, with 16 bases separating them. The CDR3 loop spans 18 amino acids. Germline V gene data show CDR1 as MDHEN and CDR2 as SYDVKM. In DNA form, the CDR3 reads TGTGCCAGCAGTTCCCAAACTAGCAGGGACTCTGGGGCCAACGTCCTGACTTTC. This sequence encodes CASSSQTSRDSGANVLTF.

The chain employs TRBV19 and TRBJ2-1; D possibly corresponds to TRBD2 (5 bases). Trimming removed 7 bases at V and 8 bases at J, with 21 bases between. This CDR3 region has 15 residues. The V gene's germline CDR1 is LNHDA and CDR2 SQIVND (reference sequence). CDR3 DNA sequence: TGTGCCAGTACCCTAAGATACTCCCTGGGAGATGAGCAGTTCTTC. Translation gives CASTLRYSLGDEQFF.